The sample holds many counts of the clone carrying this T cell receptor (beta chain). Its antigen is not identified. Donors were healthy Caucasian individuals from Russia aged roughly 6 to 95. The data are from a study of blood T cells in healthy people across ages. Broader study findings: Age showed a roughly linear inverse relationship with TCR beta diversity per million T cells. Whereas aged donors had fewer naive CD4+ cells, long-lived donors had more of them and higher diversity.

CDR3 length: 15 amino acids. V lost 4 bases, J lost 1 base, and 15 bases lay in between. The germline CDR1 and CDR2 sequences are SGHDT and YYEEEE. The use of a sample-barcoded 5' primer and a J-beta primer mix characterized a second PCR of roughly 7 to 11 cycles. Each sample provided no less than 3 million CDR3-containing paired-end reads. TCRdb used MiXCR to reprocess the 5' RACE reads, holding one entry per CDR3 protein. The table includes around 870,000 distinct CDR3 sequences, about 28% detected once. The chain is built from TRBV5-6 and TRBJ2-7, with D perhaps TRBD2 (6 bases). Sequenced material: blood. The TCR sequence derives from an elderly woman in good health. The CDR3 spells CASSPRRGSSYEQYF. The CDR3 DNA reads as TGTGCCAGCAGCCCTCGGCGGGGATCATCCTACGAGCAGTACTTC. The variable domain in full, with the rest retrieved from reference TRBV5-6 and TRBJ2-7, is DAGVTQSPTHLIKTRGQQVTLRCSPKSGHDTVSWYQQALGQGPQFIFQYYEEEERQRGNFPDRFSGHQFPNYSSELNVNALLLGDSALYLCASSPRRGSSYEQYFGPGTRLTVT.